This T cell receptor beta chain stems from a study of identical twins. Trimming took 3 bases from V and 2 from J, leaving 14 bases between them. Germline CDR1 is SGHRS and CDR2 is YFSETQ. The CDR3 sequence is 15 residues long. This clonotype has only a few counts. Template switching introduced a universal primer site, and the cDNA bore unique molecular identifiers. TCRdb reprocessed the 5' RACE reads via MiXCR and lists one record per CDR3 protein. This table holds hundreds of thousands of distinct CDR3 sequences, around a sixth found once. Another study also made use of these data, one on T cells expressing NK-cell markers. That work states: Source material for TCR beta repertoires consisted of sorted CD3+CD56+NKG2C+, CD3+CD56+NKG2C- and CD3+CD56-NKG2C+ T cells.

The rearrangement uses TRBV5-1 and TRBJ2-5, with D unclear. Sequenced input: PBMCs. The sequence was obtained from a woman younger than 30 in good health. CDR3 coding DNA: TGCGCCAGCAGCTCCGCTCAGACACTACAAGAGACCCAGTACTTC. Protein product: CASSSAQTLQETQYF.